This TCR beta chain derives from a study of CD8+CD57+ T cells in acquired aplastic anemia. As for the study in general: Recorded DNA amounts for sorted CD4+ and CD8+ cells had an average of approximately 3 ug. CD4+ cells from healthy donors averaged around 9.9 million reads.

General observations from the study: In common between the patients and the controls were around 29 CD8+ CDR3 sequences.

The V gene lost 2 bases and the J gene lost 3 bases, with 5 bases spanning the gap. Germline V gives CDR1 DFQATT, CDR2 SNEGSKA (reference sequence). The length of the CDR3 is 12 residues. For this clonotype: Its antigen remains unidentified.

Genomic DNA was employed as the template in profiling TCR beta VDJ and CDR3. TCRdb re-called the reads with MiXCR, one entry per CDR3 protein. Among under 200,000 distinct CDR3 sequences, roughly 47% were seen once, and the ten largest hold 0.8% to 1.1%. Specimen: sorted CD4+, CD8+, or CD8+CD57+ T cells (not recorded which) from PBMCs. This clonotype was obtained from a human donor in good health. The chain is built from TRBV20-1 and TRBJ2-1; perhaps TRBD1 as D (5 bases). The DNA for the CDR3 is TGCAGTGCTAGACAGGGCTACAATGAGCAGTTCTTC. Its translation: CSARQGYNEQFF.